This T cell receptor beta chain was retrieved from a study of blood T cell repertoires in COVID-19. Trimming stripped 2 bases from V and 3 bases from J, with 12 bases between. The CDR3 loop spans 15 amino acids. Germline-derived CDR1 and CDR2 are SGHRS and YFSETQ. Repertoires were generated with immunoSEQ multiplex PCR, while TCRdb's copy carries only in-frame clones and drops some. Here the sample spans 300,000 to 400,000 clones, more than 70% being singletons. The sequencing sample was made of peripheral blood. The TCR originated in a woman in her forties or fifties who had recovered from COVID-19. The gene calls are TRBV5-1 and TRBJ2-1; a weak D match, TRBD2 (6 bases). CDR3 in DNA: TGCGCCAGCAGCTTCGGCGGGACGGACTACAATGAGCAGTTCTTC. Encoded protein: CASSFGGTDYNEQFF.